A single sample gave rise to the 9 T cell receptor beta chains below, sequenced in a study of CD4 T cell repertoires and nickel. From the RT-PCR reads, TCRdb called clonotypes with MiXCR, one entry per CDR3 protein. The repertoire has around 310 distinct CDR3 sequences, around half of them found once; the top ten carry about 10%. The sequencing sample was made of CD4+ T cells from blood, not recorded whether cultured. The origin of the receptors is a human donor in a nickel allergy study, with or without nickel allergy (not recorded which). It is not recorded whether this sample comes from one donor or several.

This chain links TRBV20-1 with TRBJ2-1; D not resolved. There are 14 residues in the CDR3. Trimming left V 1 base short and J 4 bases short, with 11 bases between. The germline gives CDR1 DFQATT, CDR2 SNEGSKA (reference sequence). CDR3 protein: CSARARLAYNEQFF. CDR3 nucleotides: TGCAGTGCTAGAGCCCGACTCGCTTACAATGAGCAGTTCTTC.

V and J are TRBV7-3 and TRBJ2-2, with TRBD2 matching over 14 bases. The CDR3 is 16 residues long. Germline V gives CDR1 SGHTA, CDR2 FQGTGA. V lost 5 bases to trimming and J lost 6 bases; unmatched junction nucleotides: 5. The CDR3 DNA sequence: TGTGCCAGCAGCCTGACTAGCGGGAGGGCGGCCGGGGAGCTGTTTTTT. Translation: CASSLTSGRAAGELFF.

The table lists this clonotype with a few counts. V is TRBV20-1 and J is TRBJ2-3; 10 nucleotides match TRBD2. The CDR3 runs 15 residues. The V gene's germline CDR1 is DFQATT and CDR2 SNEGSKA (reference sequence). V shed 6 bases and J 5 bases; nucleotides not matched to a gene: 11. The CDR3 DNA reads TGCAGTGCAAGTAGGAGAGCGGGAGGGCGAGATACGCAGTATTTT. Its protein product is CSASRRAGGRDTQYF.

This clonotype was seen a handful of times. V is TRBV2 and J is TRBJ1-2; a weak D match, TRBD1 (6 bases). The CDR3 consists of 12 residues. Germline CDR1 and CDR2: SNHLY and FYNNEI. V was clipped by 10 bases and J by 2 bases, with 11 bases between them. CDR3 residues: CATSGDNYGYTF. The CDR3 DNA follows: TGTGCCACATCAGGGGACAACTATGGCTACACCTTC. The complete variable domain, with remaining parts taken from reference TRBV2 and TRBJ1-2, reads EPEVTQTPSHQVTQMGQEVILRCVPISNHLYFYWYRQILGQKVEFLVSFYNNEISEKSEIFDDQFSVERPDGSNFTLKIRSTKLEDSAMYFCATSGDNYGYTFGSGTRLTVV.

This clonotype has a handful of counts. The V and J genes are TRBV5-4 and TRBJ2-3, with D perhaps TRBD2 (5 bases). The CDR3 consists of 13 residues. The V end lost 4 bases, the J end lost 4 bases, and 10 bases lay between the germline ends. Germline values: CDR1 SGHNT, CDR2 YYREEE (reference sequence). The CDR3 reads CASSRDGPDTQYF. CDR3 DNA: TGTGCCAGCAGCCGGGATGGACCAGATACGCAGTATTTT.

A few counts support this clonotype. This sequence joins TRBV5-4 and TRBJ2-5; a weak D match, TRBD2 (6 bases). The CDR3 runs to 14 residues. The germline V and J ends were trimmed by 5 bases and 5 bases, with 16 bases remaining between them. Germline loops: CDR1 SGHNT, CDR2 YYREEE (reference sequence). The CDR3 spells CASRKEGPSETQYF. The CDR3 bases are TGTGCCAGCAGAAAGGAGGGCCCATCGGAGACCCAGTACTTC.

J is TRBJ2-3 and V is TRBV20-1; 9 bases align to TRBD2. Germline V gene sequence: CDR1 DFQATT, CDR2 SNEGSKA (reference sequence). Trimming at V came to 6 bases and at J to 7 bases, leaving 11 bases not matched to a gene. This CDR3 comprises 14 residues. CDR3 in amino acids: CSAPAGGRTNTQYF. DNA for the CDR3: TGCAGTGCACCAGCGGGAGGCCGCACGAATACGCAGTATTTT.

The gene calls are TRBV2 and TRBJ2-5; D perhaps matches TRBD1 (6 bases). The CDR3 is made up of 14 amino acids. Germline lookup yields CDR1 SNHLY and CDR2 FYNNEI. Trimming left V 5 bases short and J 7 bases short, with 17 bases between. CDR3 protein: CASSMDSLYGTQYF. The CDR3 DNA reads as TGTGCCAGCAGTATGGACAGCCTATACGGGACCCAGTACTTC.

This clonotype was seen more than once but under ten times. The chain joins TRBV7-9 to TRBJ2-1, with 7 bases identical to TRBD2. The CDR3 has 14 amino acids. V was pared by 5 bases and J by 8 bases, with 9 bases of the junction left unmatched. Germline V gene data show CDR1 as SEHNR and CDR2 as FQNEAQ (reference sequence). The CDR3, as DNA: TGTGCCAGCAGCCGACTAGCAAGTCAGGATGAGCAGTTCTTC. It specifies CASSRLASQDEQFF.